In this sample, the clone carrying this T cell receptor (beta chain) turned up a few times. The entry originates in a study of blood T cells in healthy people across ages. Using a J-beta primer mix together with a sample-barcoded 5' primer, a second PCR was run for about 6 to 11 cycles. Through a template-switch adaptor with 12 random nucleotides, each cDNA molecule received a tag. TCRdb itself ran the 5' RACE reads through MiXCR, one entry per CDR3 protein. The sample includes roughly 830,000 distinct CDR3 sequences, around 62% of them seen just once. With 3 bases removed from V and 4 bases from J, the gap between germline ends came to 10 bases. The CDR3 has 13 amino acids. CDR1 and CDR2 from the germline V gene are DFQATT and SNEGSKA (reference sequence).

The material sequenced was blood. This sequence originates from a man aged 25-40 years in good health. The gene calls are TRBV20-1 and TRBJ1-5; D gene ambiguous. The CDR3: CSASEQTNQPQHF. CDR3 sequence (DNA): TGCAGTGCTAGCGAACAAACTAATCAGCCCCAGCATTTT.